These T cell receptor beta chains were read from a single sample in a study of naive and memory T cell subsets. Via MiXCR, TCRdb re-called the UMI-ligation and nested PCR reads, giving one row per CDR3 protein. The sample lists more than 120,000 distinct CDR3 sequences; about 20% were seen once. Sequences were obtained from naive CD8+ T cells from blood. The receptors shown here come from a human donor in good health. CDR3s include the opening cysteine and the closing phenylalanine or tryptophan. D genes are given only for firm matches. Clone size is not always given. Where it is, it says once, few, many or a class for expanded clones.

J gene: TRBJ2-1
D gene: TRBD2
V gene: TRBV28
clone size: few
CDR3 protein: CASSGGGRRSYNEQFF
CDR3 DNA: TGTGCCAGCAGCGGCGGGGGGAGAAGATCCTACAATGAGCAGTTCTTC

J gene: TRBJ2-5
D gene: NA
V gene: TRBV3-1
clone size: NA
CDR3 protein: CASSQDGGALETQYF
CDR3 DNA: TGTGCCAGCAGCCAAGATGGGGGCGCCTTAGAGACCCAGTACTTC

J gene: TRBJ2-5
D gene: NA
V gene: TRBV11-2
clone size: few
CDR3 protein: CASSPESQETQYF
CDR3 DNA: TGTGCCAGCAGCCCCGAATCCCAAGAGACCCAGTACTTC

J gene: TRBJ2-2
D gene: TRBD2
V gene: TRBV7-6
clone size: few
CDR3 protein: CASSLGLAGPPGELFF
CDR3 DNA: TGTGCCAGCAGCTTAGGACTAGCGGGCCCTCCCGGGGAGCTGTTTTTT

J gene: TRBJ1-1
D gene: NA
V gene: TRBV6-2/TRBV6-3
clone size: few
CDR3 protein: CASGVLDAPNTEAFF
CDR3 DNA: TGTGCCAGCGGAGTCCTGGATGCCCCGAACACTGAAGCTTTCTTT

J gene: TRBJ2-1
D gene: NA
V gene: TRBV2
clone size: few
CDR3 protein: CASSSGQNKHNEQFF
CDR3 DNA: TGTGCCAGCAGTTCCGGACAGAATAAACACAATGAGCAGTTCTTC

J gene: TRBJ2-2
D gene: TRBD2
V gene: TRBV28
clone size: NA
CDR3 protein: CASRAFSSGRAGELFF
CDR3 DNA: TGTGCCAGCAGAGCCTTCAGTAGCGGGAGGGCCGGGGAGCTGTTTTTT

J gene: TRBJ2-1
D gene: NA
V gene: TRBV6-6
clone size: NA
CDR3 protein: CASSYSMGLGETDEGSYYNEQFF
CDR3 DNA: TGTGCCAGCAGTTACTCCATGGGCCTAGGGGAGACAGACGAGGGGAGTTACTACAATGAGCAGTTCTTC

J gene: TRBJ1-2
D gene: NA
V gene: TRBV6-2/TRBV6-3
clone size: few
CDR3 protein: CASRNYGYTF
CDR3 DNA: TGTGCCAGCAGGAACTATGGCTACACCTTC

J gene: TRBJ2-3
D gene: NA
V gene: TRBV7-9
clone size: few
CDR3 protein: CASSSYREGTDTQYF
CDR3 DNA: TGTGCCAGCAGCTCCTACAGGGAGGGCACAGATACGCAGTATTTT

J gene: TRBJ2-1
D gene: NA
V gene: TRBV12-3/TRBV12-4
clone size: once
CDR3 protein: CASSPGVLNEQFF
CDR3 DNA: TGTGCCAGCAGCCCAGGCGTCTTGAATGAGCAGTTCTTC